Reported below is one TCR beta chain. Random hexamers were used to reverse transcribe an amount of about 0.45 to 1 ug RNA. By means of immunoSEQ multiplex PCR, TCR beta CDR3 spanning 54 Vbeta and 13 Jbeta underwent amplification. MiXCR, applied by TCRdb to the immunoSEQ multiplex PCR reads, yields one record per CDR3 protein. Among nearly 200,000 distinct CDR3 sequences listed, about 95% were seen once. This specimen comes from a study of CD8 T cells in Susac syndrome. The patients who served as multiple sclerosis controls were treatment-naive and had stable or active relapsing-remitting disease that fulfilled the revised McDonald criteria. TEMRA cells were FACS-enriched, unlike CD8+ and CD4+ T cells, which were negatively isolated. Germline-derived CDR1 and CDR2 are LGHDT and YNNKEL (reference sequence). Trimming cost V 5 bases and J 3 bases; bases outside gene matches: 8. The CDR3 is made up of 15 amino acids.

The chain employs TRBV3-1 and TRBJ2-7, with TRBD2 identical over 9 bases. The source is a human donor with multiple sclerosis. Sequenced material: CD4+ T cells from PBMCs. The DNA for the CDR3 is TGTGCCAGCAGCTTTTATAGCGGGAGAGGCTACGAGCAGTACTTC. Translating it yields CASSFYSGRGYEQYF.